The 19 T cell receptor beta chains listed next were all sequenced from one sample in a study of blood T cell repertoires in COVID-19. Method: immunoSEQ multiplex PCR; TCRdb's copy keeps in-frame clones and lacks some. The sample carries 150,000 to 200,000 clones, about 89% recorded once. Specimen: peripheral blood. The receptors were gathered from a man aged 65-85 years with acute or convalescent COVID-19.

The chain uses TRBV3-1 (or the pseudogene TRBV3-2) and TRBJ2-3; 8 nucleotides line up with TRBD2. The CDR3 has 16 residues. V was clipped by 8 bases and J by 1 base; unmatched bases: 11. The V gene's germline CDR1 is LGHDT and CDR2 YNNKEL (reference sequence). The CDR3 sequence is CASGDPLSGGTDTQYF. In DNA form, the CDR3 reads TGTGCCAGCGGCGATCCCCTTAGCGGGGGCACAGATACGCAGTATTTT.

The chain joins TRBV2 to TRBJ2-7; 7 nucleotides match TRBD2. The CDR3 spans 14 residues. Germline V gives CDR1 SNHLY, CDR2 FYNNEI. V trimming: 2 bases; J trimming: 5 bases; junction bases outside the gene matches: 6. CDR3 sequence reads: CASSELSGEDEQYF. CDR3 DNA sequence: TGTGCCAGCAGTGAATTAAGCGGGGAGGACGAGCAGTACTTC.

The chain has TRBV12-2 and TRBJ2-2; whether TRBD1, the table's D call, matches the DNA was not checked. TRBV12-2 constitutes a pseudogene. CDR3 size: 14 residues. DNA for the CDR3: TGTGCAAGTCACAGGGCACTGAACACCGGGGAGCTGTTTTTT. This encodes CASHRALNTGELFF.

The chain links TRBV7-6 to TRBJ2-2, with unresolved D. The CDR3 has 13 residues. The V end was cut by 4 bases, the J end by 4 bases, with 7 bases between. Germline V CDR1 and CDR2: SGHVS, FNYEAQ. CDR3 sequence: CASSYYSTGELFF. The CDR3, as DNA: TGTGCCAGCAGCTACTATTCCACCGGGGAGCTGTTTTTT.

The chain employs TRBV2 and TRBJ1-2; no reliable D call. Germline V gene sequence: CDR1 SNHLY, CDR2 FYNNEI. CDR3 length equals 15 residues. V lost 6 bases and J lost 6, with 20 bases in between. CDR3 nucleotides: TGTGCCAGCAGCGGCAGGCTCGTATCTGCTCATGGCTACACCTTC. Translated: CASSGRLVSAHGYTF.

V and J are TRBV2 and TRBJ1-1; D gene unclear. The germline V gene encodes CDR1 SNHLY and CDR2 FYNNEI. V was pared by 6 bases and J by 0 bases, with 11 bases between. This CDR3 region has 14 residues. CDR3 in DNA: TGTGCCAGCAGCGAGCCTAGATTGAACACTGAAGCTTTCTTT. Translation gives CASSEPRLNTEAFF.

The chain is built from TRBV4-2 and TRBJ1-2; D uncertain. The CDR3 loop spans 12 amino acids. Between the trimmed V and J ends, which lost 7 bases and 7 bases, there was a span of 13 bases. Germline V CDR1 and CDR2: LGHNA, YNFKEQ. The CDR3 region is CASNSESRGYTF. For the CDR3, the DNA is TGTGCCAGCAATTCTGAAAGCCGTGGCTACACCTTC.

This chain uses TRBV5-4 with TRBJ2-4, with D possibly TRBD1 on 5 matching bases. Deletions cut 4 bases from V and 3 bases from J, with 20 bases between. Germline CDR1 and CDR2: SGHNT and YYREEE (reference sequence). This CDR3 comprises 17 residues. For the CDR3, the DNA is TGTGCCAGCAGCCCCCCTTCGAGCGCAGGGCGCAAAAACATTCAGTACTTC. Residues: CASSPPSSAGRKNIQYF.

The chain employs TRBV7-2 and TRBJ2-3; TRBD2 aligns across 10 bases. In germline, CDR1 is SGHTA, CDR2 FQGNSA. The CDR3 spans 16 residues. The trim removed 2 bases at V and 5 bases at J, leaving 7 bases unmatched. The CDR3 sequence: CASSLTSGGAGDTQYF. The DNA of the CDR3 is TGTGCCAGCAGCTTAACAAGCGGGGGGGCAGGAGATACGCAGTATTTT.

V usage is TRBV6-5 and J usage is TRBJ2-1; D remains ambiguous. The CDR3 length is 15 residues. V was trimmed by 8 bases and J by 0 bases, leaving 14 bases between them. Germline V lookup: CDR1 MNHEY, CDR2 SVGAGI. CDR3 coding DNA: TGTGCCAGCTCCGTCTTCTCGAGCTCCTACAATGAGCAGTTCTTC. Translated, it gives CASSVFSSSYNEQFF.

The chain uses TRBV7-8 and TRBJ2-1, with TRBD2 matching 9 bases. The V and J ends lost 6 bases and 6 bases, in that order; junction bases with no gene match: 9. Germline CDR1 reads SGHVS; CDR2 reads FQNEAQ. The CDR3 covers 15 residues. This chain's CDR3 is CASRPAGLAVNEQFF. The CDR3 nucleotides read TGTGCCAGCAGACCTGCGGGACTAGCCGTCAATGAGCAGTTCTTC.

CDR3 nucleotides: TGTGCCAGCAGCCAGCGGGGCGGAGACACAGATACGCAGTATTTT. Protein: CASSQRGGDTDTQYF. This sequence joins TRBV6-5 and TRBJ2-3, with TRBD2 identical over 7 bases. Unmatched junction bases numbered 8, after V lost 6 bases and J lost 2 bases. Germline V gene data show CDR1 as MNHEY and CDR2 as SVGAGI. There are 15 residues in the CDR3.

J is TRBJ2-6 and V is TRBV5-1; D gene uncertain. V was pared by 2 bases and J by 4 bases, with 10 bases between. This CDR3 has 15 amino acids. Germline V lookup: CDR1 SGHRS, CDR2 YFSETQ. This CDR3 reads CASSLEFAGANVLTF. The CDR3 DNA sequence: TGCGCCAGCAGCTTAGAATTCGCGGGGGCCAACGTCCTGACTTTC.

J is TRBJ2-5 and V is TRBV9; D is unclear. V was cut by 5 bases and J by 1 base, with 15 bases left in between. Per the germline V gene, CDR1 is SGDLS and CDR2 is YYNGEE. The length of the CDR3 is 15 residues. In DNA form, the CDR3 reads TGTGCCAGCAGTCCCCGGGTAGCCATCCAAGAGACCCAGTACTTC. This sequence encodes CASSPRVAIQETQYF. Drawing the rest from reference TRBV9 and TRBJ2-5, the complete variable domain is DSGVTQTPKHLITATGQRVTLRCSPRSGDLSVYWYQQSLDQGLQFLIQYYNGEERAKGNILERFSAQQFPDLHSELNLSSLELGDSALYFCASSPRVAIQETQYFGPGTRLLVL.

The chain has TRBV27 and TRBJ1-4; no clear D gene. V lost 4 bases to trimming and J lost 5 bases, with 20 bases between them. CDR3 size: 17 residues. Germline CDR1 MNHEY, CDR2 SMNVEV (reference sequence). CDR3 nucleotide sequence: TGTGCCAGCAGTTCGGGGAGAGGTGTAGGAGAAAATGAAAAACTGTTTTTT. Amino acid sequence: CASSSGRGVGENEKLFF.

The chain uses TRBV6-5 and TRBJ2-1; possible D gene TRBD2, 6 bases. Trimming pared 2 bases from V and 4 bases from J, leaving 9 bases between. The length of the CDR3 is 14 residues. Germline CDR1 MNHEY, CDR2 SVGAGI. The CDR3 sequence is CASSYGGSYNEQFF. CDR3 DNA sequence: TGTGCCAGCAGTTACGGGGGGTCTTACAATGAGCAGTTCTTC.

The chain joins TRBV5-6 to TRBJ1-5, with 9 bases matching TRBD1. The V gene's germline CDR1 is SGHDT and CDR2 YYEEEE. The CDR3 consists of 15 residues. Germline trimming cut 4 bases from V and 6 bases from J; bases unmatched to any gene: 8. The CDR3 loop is CASSPGTGRGQPQHF. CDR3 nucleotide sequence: TGTGCCAGCAGCCCGGGGACAGGGCGAGGTCAGCCCCAGCATTTT.

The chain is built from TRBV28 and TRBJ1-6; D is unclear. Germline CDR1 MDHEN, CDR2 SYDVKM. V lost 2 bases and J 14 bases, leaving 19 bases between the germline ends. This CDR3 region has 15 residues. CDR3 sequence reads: CASSLEGSSLWALHF. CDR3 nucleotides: TGTGCCAGCAGTTTAGAAGGTAGCAGTCTTTGGGCCCTCCACTTT. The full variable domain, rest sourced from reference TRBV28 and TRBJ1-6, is DVKVTQSSRYLVKRTGEKVFLECVQDMDHENMFWYRQDPGLGLRLIYFSYDVKMKEKGDIPEGYSVSREKKERFSLILESASTNQTSMYLCASSLEGSSLWALHFGNGTRLTVT.

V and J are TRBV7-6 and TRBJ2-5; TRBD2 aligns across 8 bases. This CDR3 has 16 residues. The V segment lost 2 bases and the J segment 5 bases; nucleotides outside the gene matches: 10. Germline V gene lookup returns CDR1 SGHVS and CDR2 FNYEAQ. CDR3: CASSLSYVAGMETQYF. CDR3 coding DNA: TGTGCCAGCAGCTTAAGTTATGTAGCGGGAATGGAGACCCAGTACTTC.